What follows describes a single TCR beta chain. This clone was detected once. The antigen it recognizes is unknown. Base-call qualities are not available, and no considerably larger clone is one nucleotide away. This sample is part of a study of shared clonotypes between healthy human individuals (dated by TCRdb to 2018 to 2020). The study in broad terms: The cohort included a few men and a couple of women between 18 and 49 years of age. Blood TCR repertoires of a handful of healthy adults were deeply sequenced to estimate repertoire size and the extent of clonotype sharing between individuals. Per donor, leukapheresis produced somewhere between about 0.9 and 10 billion PBMCs. For each donor, three plates each were used for CD4 naive and CD4 memory, two plates were used for CD8 naive, and one plate was used for CD8 memory. To increase sequencing depth and limit assay-specific biases, different laboratories used diverse techniques to prepare libraries and sequence TCR repertoires.

For the CD8 naive samples, CD45RO-negative cells were positively selected for CCR7, yielding a CD45RA+CCR7+ population from which TemRA cells were excluded. Donors were healthy HIV-negative adults with no recently reported acute infections or vaccinations. Every donor was a Caucasian adult living in Nashville, Tennessee, USA. After blood collection by leukapheresis, PBMCs were isolated using Ficoll-Histopaque density gradient centrifugation and then cryopreserved in the vapor phase of liquid nitrogen. Purity and quantity of every magnetically sorted T cell population were checked by analytical flow cytometry. Genomic DNA was isolated from each sorted fraction and quantified by UV absorbance on a Nanodrop 2000c. Overall results and qualifications from the work: Even with the large sequencing depth, rarefaction of the sorted-subset datasets indicated that sequencing was incomplete. Sampling was restricted to blood, and TCR repertoires in tissues likely differ from the TCR repertoires found in blood. Around 5% of naive CD4, 3.5% of naive CD8, about 2.5% of memory CD4, and around 0.42% of memory CD8 clonotypes were shared across several donors. Based on pairwise subsampling, the degree of clonotype sharing among donors was expected to be affected by sequencing depth. Naive subsets generally had larger estimated clonotype richness than memory subsets. Because the study included a small number of donors, the genetic and exposure-history diversity represented was limited. Compared with non-shared clonotypes, clonotypes shared by all four sorted-subset donors had higher generation probabilities.

TCR CDR3 regions were amplified from genomic DNA by multiplex PCR using the deep immunoSEQ assay. Extracted genomic DNA from each cell subset was distributed evenly across all wells of several immunoSEQ 96-well plates, and each plate was treated as a replicate. For sorted subsets, each replicate PCR was loaded with approximately 200 ng genomic DNA, equivalent to about 33,000 T cell genomes. Purified libraries were quantified with a Qubit 3.0 fluorometer, sized on a Bioanalyzer 2100, and re-quantified with the KAPA Library Quantification kit. Every immunoSEQ 96-well plate was sequenced on a separate single-read 150-cycle Illumina NextSeq 550 flow cell. As for the authors' bioinformatics: The immunoSEQ output contained only junctional sequences without quality scores, so filtering could not match that applied to full-length reads. To assign V/J genes and CDR3, sequences were annotated using PyIR, a Python wrapper for IgBLAST v1.9, with IMGT germline references. Reads were removed for weak V/J assignments (E-value above 1e-6), missing CDR3, stop codons, out-of-frame junctions, or ambiguous translated residues. V3J clonotypes were defined by identical inferred V gene, J gene, and CDR3 amino acid sequence. Percentage overlap between repertoires was calculated by dividing the number of shared unique clonotypes by the size of the smaller repertoire. RTK rarefaction, the Chao1 estimator, and Recon v2.1 estimates of unobserved clonotypes were used to assess repertoire richness. Generation probabilities were computed with OLGA for all TCRbeta clonotypes obtained by the gDNA method from several donors. What TCRdb holds here is the immuneACCESS table cut down to in-frame rearrangements. Part of the clones is not present; checked against another copy, under half of the missing clones reflect an unresolved V gene, and the others are unexplained. Clone size and the V and J calls come from that table; the DNA yielded D and trimming. A total of approximately 1.9 million clones appear in this sample, 85% to 95% of them only once. Over 1.5% of the sample is in the top ten clones.

For CDR1 and CDR2, the germline V gene (reference sequence) lists MNHNY and SVGAGI. The germline ends are 9 bases apart after V is trimmed by 2 bases and J by 2 bases. The CDR3 measures 14 amino acids from cysteine to phenylalanine. The sequence is cut down to CDR3 DNA, 42 bases in frame from base 1. The material sequenced was naive CD8+ T cells from PBMCs. The cell subset or site label here, explained by the study, means: CD45RA+CCR7+. This TCR derives from a man aged 18 to 29 in good health. Some clones in this sample may be carry-over from other donors' samples. The chain joins TRBV6-6 to TRBJ1-2, and the D gene may be TRBD1, 5 bases matching. CDR3 protein: CASSYRGSNYGYTF. The nucleotide sequence reads TGTGCCAGCAGTTACAGGGGATCGAACTATGGCTACACCTTC.